Shown below are 13 T cell receptor beta chains from a single sample sequenced in a study of molecular identifiers for immune sequencing clone quantification (dated by TCRdb to about 2018). Libraries were prepared through PCR. The run used an Illumina HiSeq 4000. TCRdb trimmed the raw reads at Q25, called clones with MiXCR and kept productive beta chains. Rows matching on CDR3 protein sequence are summarized as one entry with the most common DNA and genes. Present in this sample are approximately 54,000 distinct CDR3 sequences, approximately 25% of which were seen just once. The ten biggest clones cover 1.9% of the sample. The sample consisted of naive CD8+ T cells from blood, with Jurkat cell RNA spiked in. The meaning of the sample's cell subset or site label: FACS-sorted CD8+CD4-CCR7+CD45RA+ naive T cells. The receptors stem from a human donor in good health. Some libraries in this study had Jurkat cell RNA spiked in.

The sample holds many counts of this clonotype. The rearrangement joins TRBV20-1 to TRBJ2-1; 8 bases align to TRBD2. V trimming: 6 bases; J trimming: 5 bases; junction bases outside the gene matches: 12. The CDR3 has 15 amino acids. From germline, CDR1 is DFQATT and CDR2 SNEGSKA (reference sequence). The CDR3 nucleotides are TGCAGTGCAGAACCGGGACTAGGAGGGCACAATGAGCAGTTCTTC. Its protein product is CSAEPGLGGHNEQFF.

In regard to this clonotype: One end of the junction varies from germline; a read error may be responsible. The chain has TRBV19 and TRBJ1-2, with D unresolved. The CDR3 length is 10 residues. Germline V lookup: CDR1 LNHDA, CDR2 SQIVND (reference sequence). In DNA, the CDR3 is TGTGCCACTAGTTCGGGCGGCTACACCTTC. Its translation: CATSSGGYTF.

With respect to this clonotype: This may stem from a read error, because a much larger clone lies one nucleotide away. Because the CDR3 is missing its conserved closing phenylalanine or tryptophan, this is likely a read error. J is TRBJ1-1 and V is TRBV7-9; 9 nucleotides agree with TRBD1. V was clipped by 3 bases and J by 5 bases; unmatched bases: 4. Per the germline V gene, CDR1 is SEHNR and CDR2 is FQNEAQ (reference sequence). The CDR3 is made up of 14 amino acids. CDR3 sequence reads: CASSFTGGSTEAFS. The CDR3 nucleotides are TGTGCCAGCAGCTTTACAGGGGGCAGTACTGAAGCTTTCTCT.

This clonotype occurred many times. The CDR3 is CASSLGALGQGKQPQHF. The CDR3 DNA sequence: TGTGCCAGCAGCTTGGGGGCCCTGGGACAGGGGAAACAGCCCCAGCATTTT. V is TRBV5-6 and J is TRBJ1-5; 10 nucleotides align to TRBD1. Trimming at V came to 0 bases and at J to 7 bases, leaving 10 bases not matched to a gene. Germline-derived CDR1 and CDR2 are SGHDT and YYEEEE. The length of the CDR3 is 17 residues.

Ten or more counts support this clonotype. V gene TRBV7-2 combines with J gene TRBJ2-3; TRBD2 matches 7 bases. This CDR3 is built from 16 residues. The V gene's germline CDR1 is SGHTA and CDR2 FQGNSA. J gave up 0 bases and V 1 base, and 4 bases lay outside the gene matches. The DNA for the CDR3 is TGTGCCAGCAGCTTAGAGGGCGGGGGAAGCACAGATACGCAGTATTTT. Translated, it gives CASSLEGGGSTDTQYF.

With respect to this clonotype: A read error may explain this, as a much larger clone is one base away. It is likely a read error, because the conserved phenylalanine at the end of the CDR3 is missing. The gene calls are TRBV27 and TRBJ2-5; TRBD2 agrees at 12 bases. Per the germline V gene, CDR1 is MNHEY and CDR2 is SMNVEV (reference sequence). The CDR3 is 14 amino acids. The junction had 2 bases not matched to a gene; V was cut back by 5 bases and J by 4 bases. The CDR3 nucleotides are TGTGCCAGCAGTCCGGGACTAGCGGGAGAGACCCAGTACCTC. Translation gives CASSPGLAGETQYL.

This clonotype was counted ten times or more. V and J are TRBV9 and TRBJ2-3; 10 positions match TRBD2. Germline-derived CDR1 and CDR2 are SGDLS and YYNGEE. The CDR3 consists of 19 residues. J was trimmed by 2 bases and V by 1 base; bases with no gene match: 13. The CDR3, as DNA: TGTGCCAGCAGCGTATCGCTCGCGGCTAGCGGGAGCCCCACAGATACGCAGTATTTT. Translation: CASSVSLAASGSPTDTQYF.

This clonotype came up many times. The chain carries TRBV6-6 and TRBJ2-3; 7 bases are shared with TRBD2. CDR3 length: 17 residues. CDR1 is MNHNY and CDR2 is SVGAGI in the germline V gene (reference sequence). V lost 0 bases to trimming and J lost 4 bases; unmatched junction nucleotides: 10. CDR3 DNA: TGTGCCAGCAGTTACTCGAGTTTCGGGGGGTTGTCAGATACGCAGTATTTT. Amino acid sequence: CASSYSSFGGLSDTQYF.

About this clonotype itself: A much larger clone differs by one base, so this may be a read error. V and J are TRBV19 and TRBJ1-5, with TRBD1 as a possible D gene (6 bases). The germline V gene has CDR1 LNHDA and CDR2 SQIVND (reference sequence). Between the trimmed V and J ends, which lost 10 bases and 2 bases, there was a span of 15 bases. This CDR3 is built from 14 residues. Here the CDR3 reads CATRSYRGNQPQHF. DNA of the CDR3: TGTGCCACCCGGTCCTACAGGGGCAATCAGCCCCAGCATTTT.

With respect to this clonotype: The conserved phenylalanine or tryptophan normally closing the CDR3 is absent here, so this likely arose from a read error. The rearrangement links TRBV6-6 to TRBJ2-2; D call uncertain. The CDR3 consists of 15 residues. Germline CDR1 and CDR2: MNHNY and SVGAGI (reference sequence). Trimming removed 0 bases from V and 5 bases from J, with 10 bases in between. Written as DNA, the CDR3 is TGTGCCAGCAGTTACTCGGGATCTGGAACCGGGGAGCTGTTTTCT. Translated: CASSYSGSGTGELFS.

This clonotype was detected many times. The V call is TRBV5-6, the J call TRBJ2-3, with D possibly called TRBD1 or TRBD2 (5 bases each). Trimming took 3 bases from V and 2 from J, leaving 7 bases between them. The germline gives CDR1 SGHDT, CDR2 YYEEEE. The CDR3 is 13 residues long. CDR3 DNA sequence: TGTGCCAGCAGCTGGGGGACCACAGATACGCAGTATTTT. Encoded protein: CASSWGTTDTQYF.

Remarks on this clonotype: A read error may be the cause here, since a much bigger clone is one base away. This chain connects TRBV29-1 to TRBJ2-1, with D unresolved. CDR1 and CDR2 from the germline V gene are SQVTM and ANQGSEA. V was shortened by 2 bases and J by 0 bases, with 8 bases between the two germline ends. The CDR3 is 14 residues long. DNA of the CDR3: TGCAGCGTTGAAAGTTACAGCTCCTACAATGAGCAGTTCTTC. Amino acid sequence: CSVESYSSYNEQFF.

To note about this clonotype: Since a much larger clone is just one base distant, this may be a read error. No conserved phenylalanine or tryptophan is present at the end of the CDR3, so a read error is the likely explanation. The genes are TRBV6-5 and TRBJ2-7; 7 bases agree with TRBD1. Germline V gives CDR1 MNHEY, CDR2 SVGAGI. V was pared by 5 bases and J by 4 bases, with 8 bases of the junction left unmatched. CDR3 length equals 14 residues. This CDR3 reads CASSNTGVHYEQYL. The CDR3, as DNA: TGTGCCAGCAGTAATACAGGGGTACATTACGAGCAGTACCTC.